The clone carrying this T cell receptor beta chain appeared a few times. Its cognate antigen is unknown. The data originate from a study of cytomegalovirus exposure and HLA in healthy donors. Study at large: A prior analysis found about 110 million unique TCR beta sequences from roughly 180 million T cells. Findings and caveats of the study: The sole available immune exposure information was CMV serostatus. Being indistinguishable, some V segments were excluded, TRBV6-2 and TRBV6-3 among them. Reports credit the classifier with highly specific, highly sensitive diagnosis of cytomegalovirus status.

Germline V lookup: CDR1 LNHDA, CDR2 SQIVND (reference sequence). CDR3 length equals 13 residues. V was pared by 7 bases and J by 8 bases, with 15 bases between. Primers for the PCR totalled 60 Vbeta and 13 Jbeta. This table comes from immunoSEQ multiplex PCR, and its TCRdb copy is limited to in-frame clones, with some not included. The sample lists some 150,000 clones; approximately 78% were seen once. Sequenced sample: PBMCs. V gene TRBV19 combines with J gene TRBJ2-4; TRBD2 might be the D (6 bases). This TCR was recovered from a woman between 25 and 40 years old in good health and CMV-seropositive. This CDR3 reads CASMFPGEYIQYF. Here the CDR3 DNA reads TGTGCCAGTATGTTTCCGGGGGAGTACATTCAGTACTTC.